Each of the 9 T cell receptor beta chains below was sequenced from the same sample in a study of T cells after posttransplantation cyclophosphamide (dated by TCRdb to about 2016). The library was obtained by the immunoSEQ multiplex PCR assay. TCRdb took this table from immuneACCESS and kept in-frame rearrangements with V and J called. Such tables lack part of the clones; where checked against another copy, unresolved V genes explain under half of the gap, and the rest is unexplained. The sample yields 3,000 to 3,500 clones; about 76% were counted once. The top ten clonotypes cover 8.5% to 10% of the sample. The sample's treatment or condition label, decoded: high-dose cyclophosphamide on days +3 and +4 as single-agent GVHD prophylaxis. For conditioning, the PTCy patients got busulfan and fludarabine, then a related or unrelated marrow graft, followed by cyclophosphamide on days +3 and +4. The input for sequencing was PBMCs, taken 188 days after allogeneic stem cell transplant with posttransplant cyclophosphamide. Receptors were obtained from a male patient aged 55 to 69 who received an allogeneic stem cell transplant from a related donor and was CMV-positive. Where a transplant has occurred, the graft donor may have supplied some of the T cells.

This clone was seen a few times. V usage is TRBV6-1 and J usage is TRBJ1-5; TRBD1 is a possible D gene (6 bases). Trimming took 5 bases from V and 5 from J, leaving 16 bases between them. This CDR3 is built from 15 residues. Germline V gives CDR1 MNHNS, CDR2 SASEGT. The CDR3 sequence: CASSWAGGQDQPQHF. CDR3 DNA sequence: TGTGCCAGCAGTTGGGCCGGGGGGCAGGATCAGCCCCAGCATTTT.

The rearrangement joins TRBV29-1 to TRBJ2-1; 9 nucleotides align to TRBD2. V lost 6 bases and J lost 6; bases outside the gene matches: 9. Germline V gene data show CDR1 as SQVTM and CDR2 as ANQGSEA. This CDR3 has 14 amino acids. The CDR3 DNA reads TGCAGCGTGTACTTTAGCGGGAGAGCCAATGAGCAGTTCTTC. Encoded protein: CSVYFSGRANEQFF.

The table lists this clone with a count of one. The chain recombines TRBV29-1 with TRBJ1-1, with D unclear. The germline CDR1 and CDR2 sequences are SQVTM and ANQGSEA. V was pared by 7 bases and J by 4 bases, with 13 bases between. The CDR3 runs 12 residues. CDR3 region: CSAFERGTEAFF. CDR3 DNA: TGCAGCGCCTTTGAGAGAGGCACTGAAGCTTTCTTT.

Written as DNA, the CDR3 is TGTGCCAGCACCCCACAGGGCACCACAGATACGCAGTATTTT. Its translation: CASTPQGTTDTQYF. V is TRBV28 and J is TRBJ2-3; tentative D call: TRBD1 (6 bases). Germline CDR1 MDHEN, CDR2 SYDVKM. The CDR3 extends over 14 amino acids. Trimming took 7 bases from V and 2 from J, leaving 13 bases between them.

The chain uses TRBV2 and TRBJ2-1, with D perhaps matching TRBD1 (6 bases). CDR3 length equals 15 residues. Trimming left V 6 bases short and J 0 bases short, with 12 bases between. Per the germline V gene, CDR1 is SNHLY and CDR2 is FYNNEI. The CDR3 spells CASRVPTGSYNEQFF. The CDR3 nucleotides are TGTGCCAGCAGGGTACCGACAGGCTCCTACAATGAGCAGTTCTTC.

The chain is built from TRBV10-3 and TRBJ2-5; D is perhaps TRBD2 (7 bases). The V gene's germline CDR1 is ENHRY and CDR2 SYGVKD. This CDR3 has 13 amino acids. V lost 11 bases and J 1 base, leaving 14 bases between the germline ends. The CDR3 sequence: CAAGGQLQETQYF. The CDR3 DNA follows: TGTGCCGCCGGGGGGCAGCTCCAAGAGACCCAGTACTTC.

The chain couples TRBV27 to TRBJ1-1; D might be TRBD1 (5 bases). This CDR3 spans 16 amino acids. The germline V gene has CDR1 MNHEY and CDR2 SMNVEV (reference sequence). Trimming took off 1 base at V and 4 bases at J, with 16 bases between the two ends. The CDR3, as DNA: TGTGCCAGCAGTTTATATACAGGCGGGGGTCGCACTGAAGCTTTCTTT. It specifies CASSLYTGGGRTEAFF.

CDR3 protein: CASSLAPGLTDTQYF. CDR3 bases: TGTGCCAGCAGTTTAGCCCCGGGTCTAACAGATACGCAGTATTTT. The chain employs TRBV27 and TRBJ2-3; the D is unclear. The CDR3 runs 15 residues. Between the trimmed V and J ends, which lost 2 bases and 3 bases, there was a span of 12 bases. Germline V gene lookup returns CDR1 MNHEY and CDR2 SMNVEV (reference sequence).

This clone was detected only once. The chain is built from TRBV19 and TRBJ1-2, with D maybe TRBD1 (5 bases). The CDR3 contains 12 residues. V dropped 4 bases and J dropped 6 bases, with 9 bases sitting between them. Germline V gene lookup returns CDR1 LNHDA and CDR2 SQIVND (reference sequence). CDR3 coding DNA: TGTGCCAGTAGTACGACAGTCCATGGCTACACCTTC. The encoded protein is CASSTTVHGYTF.